This TCR beta chain appears in the sequencing data of a study of cytomegalovirus exposure and HLA in healthy donors. General observations from the study: The study labeled 164 TCR beta chains cytomegalovirus-associated.

Germline V CDR1 and CDR2: SGHNT, YYREEE (reference sequence). The junction had 9 bases not matched to a gene; V was cut back by 3 bases and J by 10 bases. The CDR3 sequence is 13 residues long. The PCR had 60 Vbeta and 13 Jbeta primers. Profiling relied on immunoSEQ multiplex PCR, and the TCRdb table lists in-frame clones only, not all of them. The profile shows roughly 81,000 clones, 70% to 85% of them singletons. With respect to this clone: Its antigen is as yet unknown.

The TCR originated in a man aged 25 to 45 in good health and CMV-seronegative. The sample taken for sequencing was PBMCs. The chain couples TRBV5-4 to TRBJ1-1; 7 bases match TRBD1. CDR3 sequence (DNA): TGTGCCAGCAGCTGGGGGCGGGACAGAGGAGCTTTCTTT. This gives the protein CASSWGRDRGAFF.